A single sample gave rise to the 32 T cell receptor beta chains below, sequenced in a study of regulatory T cells in long-lasting Graves disease. Arm-PCR with iRepertoire HTBI primers amplified the CDR3 regions for these TCR beta libraries. TCRdb processed the multiplex PCR reads anew with MiXCR; each CDR3 protein has one entry. This sample has some 600,000 distinct CDR3 sequences; about 15% occur once, and the top ten carry about 12%. As for time point: newly diagnosed GD, antithyroid drugs for less than 3 months. Generation of the TCR library employed RNA extracted from PBMCs. In addition, the sample was reused for a study of T cells in Graves' hyperthyroidism and ophthalmopathy.

Material: peripheral blood mononuclear cells (PBMCs), obtained at new diagnosis, from a patient treated with antithyroid drugs. The receptors were gathered from a man between 18 and 35 years old with Graves disease.

This clonotype was seen ten or more times. This chain connects TRBV6-1 to TRBJ2-2, with 8 bases matching TRBD1. V shed 4 bases and J 2 bases; nucleotides not matched to a gene: 6. This CDR3 is built from 16 residues. Germline CDR1 is MNHNS and CDR2 is SASEGT. The CDR3 DNA reads TGTGCCAGCAGTGGCAGCCCAGGGGGCAACACCGGGGAGCTGTTTTTT. This codes for CASSGSPGGNTGELFF.

This clonotype occurred many times. This chain joins TRBV12-5 and TRBJ2-7, with D hard to call. With 3 bases removed from V and 4 bases from J, the gap between germline ends came to 7 bases. CDR3 length: 12 amino acids. Germline CDR1 is LGHNT and CDR2 is FRNRAP. CDR3: CASGFLLYEQYF. The CDR3, as DNA: TGTGCTAGTGGTTTTCTTCTGTACGAGCAGTACTTC.

This clonotype was recorded many times. One end of the junction does not line up with germline, which may come from a read error. The chain employs TRBV5-1 and TRBJ2-2; TRBD2 might be the D (6 bases). Germline lookup yields CDR1 SGHRS and CDR2 YFSETQ. The CDR3 contains 14 residues. The chain's CDR3 is CASSPGTSGGELFF. CDR3 DNA: TGTGCCAGCAGCCCGGGGACTTCGGGCGGGGAGCTGTTTTTT.

This clonotype was detected many times. J is TRBJ1-1 and V is TRBV19, with TRBD1 as a possible D gene (6 bases). Germline CDR1 reads LNHDA; CDR2 reads SQIVND (reference sequence). This CDR3 has 13 residues. V dropped 2 bases and J dropped 10 bases, with 14 bases sitting between them. CDR3 sequence: CASSISSGAGAFF. CDR3 nucleotide sequence: TGTGCCAGTAGTATATCTTCAGGGGCCGGAGCTTTCTTT.

This chain connects TRBV6-2 or TRBV6-3 to TRBJ1-3, with D possibly matching TRBD1 (5 bases). V lost 5 bases, J lost 5 bases, and 19 bases lay in between. Germline V gene lookup returns CDR1 MNHEY and CDR2 SVGEGT. This CDR3 has 16 residues. CDR3 region: CASSRDRDLHRNTIYF. As DNA, the CDR3 is TGTGCCAGCAGTAGGGACCGGGACCTTCATCGAAACACCATATATTTT.

This clonotype was observed at least ten times. The V gene is TRBV3-1, the J gene TRBJ1-1, with D possibly matching TRBD1 (5 bases). The CDR3 extends over 17 amino acids. Per the germline V gene, CDR1 is LGHDT and CDR2 is YNNKEL (reference sequence). Between the trimmed V and J ends, which lost 0 bases and 0 bases, there was a span of 14 bases. The DNA of the CDR3 is TGTGCCAGCAGCCAAGATCGGAAAGGCAGGGTGAACACTGAAGCTTTCTTT. Translating it yields CASSQDRKGRVNTEAFF.

This clonotype was picked up many times. The chain couples TRBV7-3 to TRBJ2-1, with D perhaps given as TRBD1 or TRBD2 (6 bases each). The CDR3 loop spans 14 amino acids. Trimming took 4 bases from V and 6 from J, leaving 13 bases between them. The V gene's germline CDR1 is SGHTA and CDR2 FQGTGA. Written as DNA, the CDR3 is TGTGCCAGCAGCTCCCACAGGGAGGTCAATGAGCAGTTCTTC. It yields the protein CASSSHREVNEQFF.

A few counts support this clonotype. The rearrangement links TRBV18 to TRBJ2-1; 8 positions match TRBD2. This CDR3 comprises 15 residues. Germline V gene lookup returns CDR1 KGHSH and CDR2 LQKENI. Trimming took 1 base from V and 6 from J; bases not matched to a gene: 5. CDR3 DNA: TGTGCCAGCTCACCACAGACGGGAGGGTTCAATGAGCAGTTCTTC. As protein: CASSPQTGGFNEQFF.

The CDR3 DNA reads TGCAGTGCTAGACCCCAGACTAGCGGGACTCCGCCGGGTTTCGACGAGCAGTACTTC. Its protein product is CSARPQTSGTPPGFDEQYF. The rearrangement joins TRBV20-1 to TRBJ2-7; 11 nucleotides line up with TRBD2. The ends lost 2 bases at V and 5 bases at J; junction bases unmatched: 20. The CDR3 has 19 residues. From germline, CDR1 is DFQATT and CDR2 SNEGSKA (reference sequence).

The chain carries TRBV4-1 and TRBJ2-1, with 10 bases identical to TRBD2. CDR3 size: 18 residues. Germline V gene data show CDR1 as MGHRA and CDR2 as YSYEKL. Unmatched junction bases numbered 14, after V lost 6 bases and J lost 3 bases. This chain's CDR3 is CASSPSGSSTQYYNEQFF. The CDR3 DNA is TGCGCCAGCAGTCCTAGCGGGAGTAGTACCCAATACTACAATGAGCAGTTCTTC.

This chain links TRBV2 with TRBJ2-5; TRBD2 might be the D (5 bases). The V end was cut by 6 bases, the J end by 2 bases, with 13 bases between. Germline V CDR1 and CDR2: SNHLY, FYNNEI. The CDR3 loop spans 14 amino acids. This CDR3 reads CASRAGKIQETQYF. CDR3 coding DNA: TGTGCCAGCAGAGCCGGGAAGATACAAGAGACCCAGTACTTC.

The sample holds many counts of this clonotype. The V and J genes are TRBV3-1 and TRBJ2-2, with 15 bases lining up with TRBD2. V was pared by 8 bases and J by 5 bases, with 9 bases of the junction left unmatched. Germline V lookup: CDR1 LGHDT, CDR2 YNNKEL (reference sequence). The CDR3 runs 17 residues. The CDR3 DNA sequence: TGTGCCAGCGGTGGACTAGCGGGAGGGCCGAGAACCGGGGAGCTGTTTTTT. This codes for CASGGLAGGPRTGELFF.

J is TRBJ1-1 and V is TRBV12-3 or TRBV12-4, with D hard to call. The CDR3 sequence is 16 residues long. V lost 3 bases and J 6 bases, leaving 20 bases between the germline ends. The CDR3 is CASSFSPGVRQPEAFF. CDR3 nucleotide sequence: TGTGCCAGCAGTTTCTCCCCGGGAGTAAGGCAACCTGAAGCTTTCTTT.

In this sample, this clonotype turned up many times. The chain recombines TRBV7-2 with TRBJ2-1; D gene unclear. The length of the CDR3 is 15 residues. The V gene's germline CDR1 is SGHTA and CDR2 FQGNSA. The V end was cut by 2 bases, the J end by 7 bases, with 15 bases between. The CDR3 is CASSLRFLGDNEQFF. CDR3 DNA sequence: TGTGCCAGCAGCTTAAGGTTCCTAGGTGATAATGAGCAGTTCTTC.

This clonotype was seen only a few times. The J gene is TRBJ1-1, the V gene TRBV30, with TRBD1 as a possible D gene (6 bases). CDR1 and CDR2 (germline): GTSNPN, SVGIG (reference sequence). The CDR3 consists of 14 residues. V lost 1 base and J 3 bases, leaving 12 bases between the germline ends. CDR3 amino acids: CAWSERTADTEAFF. CDR3 DNA sequence: TGTGCCTGGAGTGAACGGACAGCAGACACTGAAGCTTTCTTT. The whole variable domain, filled in from reference TRBV30 and TRBJ1-1, reads SQTIHQWPATLVQPVGSPLSLECTVEGTSNPNLYWYRQAAGRGLQLLFYSVGIGQISSEVPQNLSASRPQDRQFILSSKKLLLSDSGFYLCAWSERTADTEAFFGQGTRLTVV.

This clonotype has only a few counts. V and J are TRBV9 and TRBJ2-3; no reliable D call. V was pared by 4 bases and J by 0 bases, with 15 bases between. CDR1 and CDR2 from the germline V gene are SGDLS and YYNGEE. The CDR3 spans 16 residues. The CDR3 loop is CASSSRRAASTDTQYF. The DNA of the CDR3 is TGTGCCAGCAGCTCTCGCCGGGCAGCAAGCACAGATACGCAGTATTTT.

This clonotype was counted at least ten times. The chain links TRBV28 to TRBJ2-2; 8 bases are shared with TRBD1. V was clipped by 5 bases and J by 4 bases; unmatched bases: 6. Germline V CDR1 and CDR2: MDHEN, SYDVKM. The CDR3 totals 15 residues. CDR3 bases: TGTGCCAGCAGTCAGGGGGCGGCGGCCACCGGGGAGCTGTTTTTT. It translates to CASSQGAAATGELFF.

This clonotype was recorded a few times. The chain has TRBV7-2 and TRBJ2-7; D is unresolved. The CDR3 has 10 amino acids. CDR1 SGHTA and CDR2 FQGNSA come from the germline V gene. The V gene lost 3 bases and the J gene lost 7 bases, with 4 bases spanning the gap. The CDR3 sequence: CASSLKEQYF. The CDR3 DNA is TGTGCCAGCAGCTTGAAGGAGCAGTACTTC.

As to this clonotype: A read error may explain this, as a much larger clone is one base away. The gene calls are TRBV7-9 and TRBJ2-7; no definite D call. Germline CDR1 SEHNR, CDR2 FQNEAQ (reference sequence). This CDR3 spans 16 amino acids. The V end lost 0 bases, the J end lost 5 bases, and 17 bases lay between the germline ends. DNA of the CDR3: TGTGCCAGCAGCTTAGCGCGGCCCAAGGTCGAAGACGAGCAGTACTTC. Amino acids: CASSLARPKVEDEQYF. Combining the CDR3 with reference TRBV7-9 and TRBJ2-7 gives the whole variable domain DTGVSQNPRHKITKRGQNVTFRCDPISEHNRLYWYRQTLGQGPEFLTYFQNEAQLEKSRLLSDRFSAERPKGSFSTLEIQRTEQGDSAMYLCASSLARPKVEDEQYFGPGTRLTVT.

This clonotype showed up many times. The chain links TRBV3-1 to TRBJ2-1, with D possibly being TRBD2 (5 bases). Germline values: CDR1 LGHDT, CDR2 YNNKEL (reference sequence). This CDR3 contains 12 residues. Deletions cut 0 bases from V and 10 bases from J, with 7 bases between. CDR3 protein: CASSQDWREQFF. DNA of the CDR3: TGTGCCAGCAGCCAAGATTGGAGGGAGCAGTTCTTC.

This clonotype has just a few counts. The chain uses TRBV9 and TRBJ1-3; D is perhaps TRBD1 (6 bases). The V end was cut by 4 bases, the J end by 0 bases, with 14 bases between. The CDR3 has 16 residues. Per the germline V gene, CDR1 is SGDLS and CDR2 is YYNGEE. The CDR3 region is CASSTPTGSSGNTIYF. In DNA, the CDR3 is TGTGCCAGCAGCACACCCACAGGGAGCTCTGGAAACACCATATATTTT.

This clonotype was observed many times. This chain uses TRBV11-2 with TRBJ1-2; the D is unclear. The CDR3 has 12 residues. Germline V CDR1 and CDR2: SGHAT, FQNNGV. V lost 5 bases and J 7 bases, leaving 11 bases between the germline ends. The CDR3 here is CASSTQDGGYTF. The CDR3 bases are TGTGCCAGCAGCACCCAGGACGGTGGCTACACCTTC.

In this sample, this clonotype turned up many times. V usage is TRBV20-1 and J usage is TRBJ2-3; D is tentatively TRBD1 or TRBD2 (5 bases each). The V and J ends lost 6 bases and 1 base respectively, with 14 bases between them. The CDR3 totals 14 residues. Germline V gives CDR1 DFQATT, CDR2 SNEGSKA (reference sequence). The CDR3 protein is CSARTLGRTDTQYF. DNA for the CDR3: TGCAGTGCCAGGACATTGGGACGCACAGATACGCAGTATTTT.

This chain joins TRBV20-1 and TRBJ2-1; 7 nucleotides agree with TRBD2. The J segment lost 7 bases and the V segment lost 1 base, leaving 13 bases of the junction unmatched. In germline, CDR1 is DFQATT, CDR2 SNEGSKA (reference sequence). The CDR3 totals 16 residues. The CDR3 region is CSARGPLGGSANEQFF. In DNA form, the CDR3 reads TGCAGTGCTAGAGGTCCTTTGGGCGGGAGTGCAAATGAGCAGTTCTTC.

The chain joins TRBV3-1 to TRBJ2-5; TRBD2 aligns across 8 bases. Looked up from germline, CDR1 is LGHDT and CDR2 is YNNKEL (reference sequence). With V trimmed by 0 bases and J by 1 base, 7 bases remained unmatched. This CDR3 spans 17 amino acids. The CDR3 here is CASSQDPGLASQETQYF. DNA of the CDR3: TGTGCCAGCAGCCAAGATCCCGGACTAGCCTCCCAAGAGACCCAGTACTTC.

This clonotype has a handful of counts. V and J are TRBV18 and TRBJ2-7, with D maybe TRBD2 (5 bases). Trimming took 4 bases from V and 2 from J, leaving 15 bases between them. The germline CDR1 and CDR2 sequences are KGHSH and LQKENI. There are 15 residues in the CDR3. This chain's CDR3 is CASSRVWEPTYEQYF. CDR3 nucleotide sequence: TGTGCCAGCTCACGGGTTTGGGAGCCCACCTACGAGCAGTACTTC.

The sample holds a few counts of this clonotype. The rearrangement uses TRBV20-1 and TRBJ1-2, with D hard to call. Trimming pared 3 bases from V and 3 bases from J, leaving 8 bases between. Looked up from germline, CDR1 is DFQATT and CDR2 is SNEGSKA (reference sequence). The CDR3 is 12 amino acids. CDR3 in amino acids: CSASTDDYGYTF. In DNA, the CDR3 is TGCAGTGCTAGCACAGACGACTATGGCTACACCTTC.

V gene TRBV3-1 combines with J gene TRBJ2-7; 9 bases agree with TRBD2. The ends lost 0 bases at V and 2 bases at J; junction bases unmatched: 2. The CDR3 loop spans 15 amino acids. Germline CDR1 reads LGHDT; CDR2 reads YNNKEL (reference sequence). The CDR3, as DNA: TGTGCCAGCAGCCAAGAATTAGCGGGGGCCTACGAGCAGTACTTC. Translation: CASSQELAGAYEQYF.

This clonotype was counted ten times or more. This rearrangement joins TRBV7-9 to TRBJ2-7; 10 bases are shared with TRBD1. V was clipped by 5 bases and J by 4 bases; unmatched bases: 11. CDR3 length: 16 residues. From germline, CDR1 is SEHNR and CDR2 FQNEAQ (reference sequence). CDR3 DNA: TGTGCCAGCAGCATGGGACAGGGGAGGTTTTCGTACGAGCAGTACTTC. It translates to CASSMGQGRFSYEQYF. The full variable domain, with the rest looked up from reference TRBV7-9 and TRBJ2-7, is DTGVSQNPRHKITKRGQNVTFRCDPISEHNRLYWYRQTLGQGPEFLTYFQNEAQLEKSRLLSDRFSAERPKGSFSTLEIQRTEQGDSAMYLCASSMGQGRFSYEQYFGPGTRLTVT.

This clonotype turned up a few times. The gene calls are TRBV7-2 and TRBJ1-1; D may be TRBD1 (6 bases). The V gene lost 4 bases and the J gene lost 0 bases, with 9 bases spanning the gap. The CDR3 has 14 amino acids. The germline V gene encodes CDR1 SGHTA and CDR2 FQGNSA. The CDR3 protein is CASSWTDMNTEAFF. The CDR3 nucleotides read TGTGCCAGCAGCTGGACAGACATGAACACTGAAGCTTTCTTT. Combining the CDR3 with reference TRBV7-2 and TRBJ1-1 gives the whole variable domain GAGVSQSPSNKVTEKGKDVELRCDPISGHTALYWYRQSLGQGLEFLIYFQGNSAPDKSGLPSDRFSAERTGGSVSTLTIQRTQQEDSAVYLCASSWTDMNTEAFFGQGTRLTVV.

This clonotype was detected ten times or more. V and J are TRBV12-3 or TRBV12-4 and TRBJ1-5; D remains ambiguous. The CDR3 spans 16 residues. Trimming shortened V by 1 base and J by 6 bases, and 16 bases separated the two germline ends. CDR3 nucleotides: TGTGCCAGCAGTTTAGAGTTTGGGCTTCTAAGTCAGCCCCAGCATTTT. The encoded protein is CASSLEFGLLSQPQHF.

This clonotype was detected ten times or more. This sequence joins TRBV10-3 and TRBJ1-1; D call uncertain. Germline V gives CDR1 ENHRY, CDR2 SYGVKD. The CDR3 covers 15 residues. Trimming took off 3 bases at V and 4 bases at J, with 15 bases between the two ends. In nucleotides, the CDR3 is TGTGCCATCAGTGAACTCCGGGGAGCAAGCACTGAAGCTTTCTTT. It encodes CAISELRGASTEAFF.